The TCR beta chain described here comes from a study of T-cell reconstitution after alpha-beta-depleted transplantation in children. Trimming removed 3 bases at V and 3 bases at J, with 2 bases between. The CDR3 is 11 residues long. This clonotype appeared many times. It was with unique molecular identifiers that the TCRbeta library was prepared. TCRdb called the PCR reads again in MiXCR, with one record for every CDR3 protein. The sample lists approximately 91,000 distinct CDR3 sequences, roughly 8% occurring once. V and J are TRBV12-3 or TRBV12-4 and TRBJ1-1; no firm D call. The receptor was derived from a human donor who donated a stem cell graft to a child with congenital amegakaryocytic thrombocytopenia. Source: PBMCs from the stem cell graft donor, taken from the stem cell graft. The CDR3 loop is CASSFHTEAFF. Written as DNA, the CDR3 is TGTGCCAGCAGTTTCCACACTGAAGCTTTCTTT.